These 32 T cell receptor beta chains share one sample of origin, sequenced in a study of metastatic and nonmetastatic thyroid tumors. Among the patients, none had received any treatment before thyroid surgery. TCRdb redid the clone calls on the PCR reads using MiXCR. In the table there are 29,000 or so clones, approximately 4% of which are singletons. What was sequenced was blood. The receptors shown here come from a female donor with papillary thyroid cancer or a benign thyroid nodule (not recorded which). Some clones in this sample may be carry-over from other donors' samples.

This clone was recorded at least ten times. The chain combines TRBV7-9 with TRBJ2-3, with a tentative D call TRBD1 (6 bases). CDR3 size: 14 residues. Germline values: CDR1 SEHNR, CDR2 FQNEAQ (reference sequence). Trimming cost V 5 bases and J 2 bases, with 11 bases left between them. The CDR3 DNA follows: TGTGCCAGCAGCCGGACAGATACCACAGATACGCAGTATTTT. The encoded protein is CASSRTDTTDTQYF.

This clone showed up many times. Other nucleotide sequences from this sample produce the same CDR3. This sequence joins TRBV28 and TRBJ2-1, with 7 bases identical to TRBD1. Germline CDR1 reads MDHEN; CDR2 reads SYDVKM. J gave up 7 bases and V 7 bases, and 13 bases lay outside the gene matches. The CDR3 sequence is 15 residues long. The CDR3 nucleotides read TGTGCCAGCACCTCGACAGGGATGATGATGAATGAGCAGTTCTTC. Its protein product is CASTSTGMMMNEQFF.

The chain recombines TRBV27 with TRBJ2-2; maybe TRBD1 (6 bases). Trimming took off 6 bases at V and 12 bases at J, with 23 bases between the two ends. Germline CDR1 and CDR2: MNHEY and SMNVEV (reference sequence). The CDR3 has 15 residues. In DNA form, the CDR3 reads TGTGCCAGCAGCGGGGACACCCTATACACAGGGAAGCTGTTTTTT. As protein: CASSGDTLYTGKLFF.

This clone was detected ten times or more. The V and J genes are TRBV5-4 and TRBJ1-2; D gene uncertain. Germline assignment: CDR1 SGHNT and CDR2 YYREEE (reference sequence). This CDR3 comprises 14 residues. Trimming cost V 4 bases and J 4 bases, with 14 bases left between them. CDR3 nucleotide sequence: TGTGCCAGCAGCCCAGACTCAGGCGGCTATGGCTACACCTTC. Its protein is CASSPDSGGYGYTF.

This clone has only a few counts. The germline gene is not matched at one end of the junction; a read error may be the cause. This chain connects TRBV10-2 to TRBJ2-2; the D is unclear. From germline, CDR1 is WSHSY and CDR2 SAAADI. The CDR3 extends over 16 amino acids. DNA for the CDR3: TGCGCCAGCAGTGAGGTTCCACGCTCGACCACCCGGGAGCTGTTTTTT. Protein product: CASSEVPRSTTRELFF.

This clone was picked up many times. The J gene is TRBJ1-2, the V gene TRBV20-1, with D perhaps matching TRBD1 (5 bases). The V gene's germline CDR1 is DFQATT and CDR2 SNEGSKA (reference sequence). V lost 5 bases and J lost 8, with 18 bases in between. The CDR3 length is 13 residues. The CDR3 DNA sequence: TGCAGTGCTTCCCCCAGAGGGGCAGGGGGCTACACCTTC. It yields the protein CSASPRGAGGYTF.

This clone was seen a few times. V is TRBV20-1 and J is TRBJ1-2; no definite D call. The CDR3 is made up of 13 amino acids. Germline CDR1 is DFQATT and CDR2 is SNEGSKA (reference sequence). V was trimmed by 0 bases and J by 4 bases, leaving 9 bases between them. The CDR3 nucleotides are TGCAGTGCTAGAGATGCCAGGAGCTATGGCTACACCTTC. It is translated as CSARDARSYGYTF.

This chain uses TRBV6-1 with TRBJ1-1; D gene ambiguous. Deletions cut 4 bases from V and 3 bases from J, with 3 bases between. Germline CDR1 reads MNHNS; CDR2 reads SASEGT. The CDR3 covers 11 residues. The DNA of the CDR3 is TGTGCCAGCAGTGGACACACTGAAGCTTTCTTT. Encoded protein: CASSGHTEAFF.

This chain joins TRBV2 and TRBJ2-3, with a weak D call TRBD2 (6 bases). The CDR3 covers 16 residues. The germline V and J ends were trimmed by 4 bases and 2 bases, with 16 bases remaining between them. Germline V gene data show CDR1 as SNHLY and CDR2 as FYNNEI. CDR3 sequence: CASSAHPGTFTDTQYF. CDR3 coding DNA: TGTGCCAGCAGTGCGCACCCCGGGACTTTCACAGATACGCAGTATTTT. Full variable domain (rest looked up from reference TRBV2 and TRBJ2-3): EPEVTQTPSHQVTQMGQEVILRCVPISNHLYFYWYRQILGQKVEFLVSFYNNEISEKSEIFDDQFSVERPDGSNFTLKIRSTKLEDSAMYFCASSAHPGTFTDTQYFGPGTRLTVL.

Ten or more counts support this clone. CDR3 nucleotides: TGTGCCAGCAGTTTAGAGTGGGGGTTAGGTGAGCAGTTCTTC. Translating it yields CASSLEWGLGEQFF. J is TRBJ2-1 and V is TRBV28, with D tentatively TRBD1 or TRBD2 (5 bases each). The V and J ends lost 2 bases and 9 bases respectively, with 14 bases between them. The CDR3 covers 14 residues. Germline V gene data show CDR1 as MDHEN and CDR2 as SYDVKM.

This clone was seen a handful of times. The chain employs TRBV12-3 or TRBV12-4 and TRBJ1-1, with D perhaps matching TRBD1 (6 bases). V shed 5 bases and J shed 0 bases, with 10 bases lying between them. This CDR3 contains 14 residues. CDR3 residues: CASSPQGLNTEAFF. CDR3 bases: TGTGCCAGCAGTCCACAGGGACTGAACACTGAAGCTTTCTTT.

Notes on this clone: The junction shows a germline mismatch at one end, possibly a read error. The rearrangement joins TRBV28 to TRBJ2-1; D is perhaps TRBD1 or TRBD2 (6 bases each). The CDR3 is 16 residues long. Germline loops: CDR1 MDHEN, CDR2 SYDVKM. CDR3: CASTHGRQEDYDEQFF. In DNA form, the CDR3 reads TGTGCCAGCACGCATGGTCGACAGGAGGACTACGATGAGCAGTTCTTC. The full variable domain, its missing parts supplied by reference TRBV28 and TRBJ2-1, is DVKVTQSSRYLVKRTGEKVFLECVQDMDHENMFWYRQDPGLGLRLIYFSYDVKMKEKGDIPEGYSVSREKKERFSLILESASTNQTSMYLCASTHGRQEDYDEQFFGPGTRLTVL.

Remarks on this clone: The final CDR3 position lacks the conserved phenylalanine or tryptophan, pointing to a likely read error. The gene calls are TRBV2 and TRBJ1-2; a possible D gene is TRBD1 (5 bases). The length of the CDR3 is 14 residues. Trimming took 5 bases from V and 3 from J, leaving 13 bases between them. Germline lookup yields CDR1 SNHLY and CDR2 FYNNEI. The CDR3 spells CASSRQWAYYGYTL. CDR3 DNA sequence: TGTGCCAGCAGTCGACAGTGGGCCTACTATGGCTACACCCTC.

V usage is TRBV6-1 and J usage is TRBJ2-7, with 7 positions matching TRBD2. The CDR3 runs 13 residues. V lost 3 bases and J lost 7; bases outside the gene matches: 6. Germline V lookup: CDR1 MNHNS, CDR2 SASEGT. The CDR3 here is CASSEAGAKEQYF. CDR3 coding DNA: TGTGCCAGCAGTGAGGCGGGAGCGAAAGAGCAGTACTTC.

A remark on this clone: One junction end does not reproduce the germline sequence, and a read error may be involved. The rearrangement links TRBV6-2 or TRBV6-3 to TRBJ1-3; D remains ambiguous. The CDR3 runs to 16 residues. Per the germline V gene, CDR1 is MNHEY and CDR2 is SVGEGT. CDR3: CASSGGEVVSGNTIHF. The CDR3 nucleotides are TGTGCCAGCAGCGGCGGGGAAGTAGTGTCAGGAAACACCATACATTTT.

A remark on this clone: A much larger clone differs from this one at a single base, so this may be a read error. The gene calls are TRBV6-5 and TRBJ2-7; TRBD2 agrees at 10 bases. Germline V lookup: CDR1 MNHEY, CDR2 SVGAGI. V dropped 4 bases and J dropped 4; count of bases not matched to a gene: 4. The CDR3 is 14 amino acids. The DNA of the CDR3 is TGTGCCAGCAGTTCGACTAGCGGGTGTTACGAGCAGTACTTC. It is translated as CASSSTSGCYEQYF.

This clone was found a few times. The V call is TRBV11-2, the J call TRBJ1-2; no clear D. V was shortened by 2 bases and J by 2 bases, with 6 bases between the two germline ends. CDR1 and CDR2 (germline): SGHAT, FQNNGV. The CDR3 is made up of 13 amino acids. The CDR3 loop reads CASSLTTNYGYTF. DNA of the CDR3: TGTGCCAGCAGCTTAACGACAAACTATGGCTACACCTTC.

With respect to this clone: This could be a read error, since a much larger clone is one nucleotide away. This chain uses TRBV18 with TRBJ2-3, with 14 positions matching TRBD2. The CDR3 length is 15 residues. Germline loops: CDR1 KGHSH, CDR2 LQKENI. The CDR3 region is CASSPGTSGRDTRYF. CDR3 nucleotides: TGTGCCAGCTCCCCCGGGACTAGCGGGAGAGATACGCGGTATTTT.

This clone has at least ten counts. A read error may be the cause here, since a much bigger clone is one base away. Additional DNA sequences in this sample encode the identical CDR3. The chain couples TRBV6-1 to TRBJ1-5; D remains ambiguous. Trimming shortened V by 6 bases and J by 1 base, and 7 bases separated the two germline ends. This CDR3 spans 13 amino acids. In germline, CDR1 is MNHNS, CDR2 SASEGT. CDR3 protein: CASRGYSNQPQHF. The CDR3, as DNA: TGTGCCAGCAGAGGGTACAGCAATCAGCCCCAGCATTTT.

This clone has ten or more counts. J is TRBJ2-1 and V is TRBV27; D is unresolved. This CDR3 region has 14 residues. The germline gives CDR1 MNHEY, CDR2 SMNVEV (reference sequence). Between the trimmed V and J ends, which lost 8 bases and 5 bases, there was a span of 16 bases. The chain's CDR3 is CASGLLSIDNEQFF. Here the CDR3 DNA reads TGTGCCAGCGGCCTCCTGTCTATAGACAATGAGCAGTTCTTC.

The chain carries TRBV6-1 and TRBJ2-7, with 9 bases fitting TRBD1. Germline CDR1 and CDR2: MNHNS and SASEGT. The V and J ends lost 7 bases and 3 bases, in that order; junction bases with no gene match: 13. The CDR3 covers 16 residues. The chain's CDR3 is CASNLNPGTGSYEQYF. The CDR3 DNA follows: TGTGCCAGCAATCTCAATCCCGGGACAGGGAGCTACGAGCAGTACTTC.

This clone is classed as medium-sized. The rearrangement joins TRBV2 to TRBJ2-7; 8 nucleotides agree with TRBD2. CDR3 length: 14 residues. V dropped 6 bases and J dropped 3; count of bases not matched to a gene: 7. Germline lookup yields CDR1 SNHLY and CDR2 FYNNEI. The CDR3 DNA reads as TGTGCCAGCAGAGCAAGCGGGAGTCGCTACGAGCAGTACTTC. It translates to CASRASGSRYEQYF.

Judged by abundance, this clone is medium-sized (0.01 to 0.1%). The chain uses TRBV28 and TRBJ1-2; D possibly corresponds to TRBD1 (6 bases). The CDR3 covers 14 residues. Germline CDR1 reads MDHEN; CDR2 reads SYDVKM. V lost 7 bases, J lost 0 bases, and 12 bases lay in between. The CDR3 nucleotides read TGTGCCAGCACTACAGGGATAGCTAACTATGGCTACACCTTC. It translates to CASTTGIANYGYTF.

This clone was counted many times. Other DNA sequences in the sample encode the same CDR3. V usage is TRBV12-3 or TRBV12-4 and J usage is TRBJ2-3; 11 nucleotides match TRBD2. The CDR3 is 15 residues long. The V segment lost 6 bases and the J segment 6 bases; nucleotides outside the gene matches: 8. DNA of the CDR3: TGTGCCAGCAGCTCCGGGACTAGCGGCCCGGATACGCAGTATTTT. It encodes CASSSGTSGPDTQYF.

This clone was picked up many times. V and J are TRBV5-1 and TRBJ2-5; maybe TRBD2 (6 bases). The CDR3 length is 15 residues. Trimming removed 0 bases from V and 0 bases from J, with 9 bases in between. Looked up from germline, CDR1 is SGHRS and CDR2 is YFSETQ. The CDR3 loop reads CASSLGGLYQETQYF. DNA for the CDR3: TGCGCCAGCAGCTTGGGCGGACTATACCAAGAGACCCAGTACTTC.

This clone showed up just a few times. The chain couples TRBV19 to TRBJ2-7; no clear D gene. The CDR3 is 14 residues long. V lost 3 bases and J lost 6, with 15 bases in between. Germline CDR1 LNHDA, CDR2 SQIVND (reference sequence). The chain's CDR3 is CASSIDRSYCEQYF. CDR3 nucleotide sequence: TGTGCCAGTAGTATCGATCGAAGCTACTGCGAGCAGTACTTC.

The chain employs TRBV6-5 and TRBJ2-1; 9 bases are a match to TRBD1. Germline CDR1 and CDR2: MNHEY and SVGAGI. V lost 1 base and J lost 7; bases outside the gene matches: 11. The CDR3 totals 17 residues. The DNA of the CDR3 is TGTGCCAGCAGTTACTTGACTGGTACAGGGGGCATTAATGAGCAGTTCTTC. The encoded protein is CASSYLTGTGGINEQFF.

To note about this clone: A read error may be the cause here, since a much bigger clone is one base away. The rearrangement links TRBV5-4 to TRBJ2-1; 11 bases are a match to TRBD2. Germline CDR1 is SGHNT and CDR2 is YYREEE (reference sequence). This CDR3 has 14 residues. Trimming at V came to 9 bases and at J to 9 bases, leaving 11 bases not matched to a gene. The CDR3 loop is CATFSGRVPGEQFF. CDR3 nucleotides: TGTGCCACCTTTAGCGGGAGGGTCCCCGGTGAGCAGTTCTTC. The complete variable domain, with remaining parts taken from reference TRBV5-4 and TRBJ2-1, reads ETGVTQSPTHLIKTRGQQVTLRCSSQSGHNTVSWYQQALGQGPQFIFQYYREEENGRGNFPPRFSGLQFPNYSSELNVNALELDDSALYLCATFSGRVPGEQFFGPGTRLTVL.

J is TRBJ2-3 and V is TRBV20-1, with 7 bases identical to TRBD2. CDR1 is DFQATT, CDR2 SNEGSKA, per germline (reference sequence). J gave up 0 bases and V 5 bases, and 8 bases lay outside the gene matches. The CDR3 spans 15 residues. CDR3 sequence reads: CSALGGPASTDTQYF. The CDR3 DNA reads as TGCAGTGCTCTGGGAGGGCCGGCTAGCACAGATACGCAGTATTTT.

In its sample, this clone was seen a few times. This chain links TRBV7-9 with TRBJ2-6, with D perhaps TRBD1 or TRBD2 (5 bases each). This CDR3 comprises 14 residues. The V gene's germline CDR1 is SEHNR and CDR2 FQNEAQ (reference sequence). The V gene lost 3 bases and the J gene lost 2 bases, with 5 bases spanning the gap. Here the CDR3 reads CASSLGAGANVLTF. The CDR3 DNA sequence: TGTGCCAGCAGCTTGGGGGCTGGGGCCAACGTCCTGACTTTC.

Only a few counts were recorded for this clone. The chain carries TRBV27 and TRBJ1-6; D not certain. Germline V gene lookup returns CDR1 MNHEY and CDR2 SMNVEV (reference sequence). V was cut by 3 bases and J by 3 bases, with 6 bases left in between. The CDR3 runs 14 residues. The CDR3 protein is CASSFYSYNSPLHF. CDR3 DNA: TGTGCCAGCAGTTTTTACAGCTATAATTCACCCCTCCACTTT.

V usage is TRBV12-3 or TRBV12-4 and J usage is TRBJ1-1; D perhaps matches TRBD1 (5 bases). Trimming took 3 bases from V and 4 from J, leaving 9 bases between them. CDR3 size: 13 residues. The CDR3 DNA follows: TGTGCCAGCAGTTTGAGTGGGACCACTGAAGCTTTCTTT. It translates to CASSLSGTTEAFF.